This TCR beta chain stems from a study of response to subunit inactivated influenza vaccine. This CDR3 has 15 residues. Trimming removed 11 bases at V and 6 bases at J, with 22 bases between. Germline V lookup: CDR1 SNHLY, CDR2 FYNNEI. This clonotype came up a few times. Its antigen is not identified. TCRdb re-derived calls from the RT-PCR reads in MiXCR, one entry per CDR3 protein. The table lists about 700,000 distinct CDR3 sequences, 14% of them singletons. Whole-study results and caveats: Only a handful of new T cells, the authors suggested, are recruited with each seasonal influenza vaccination.

This specimen consisted of PBMCs from blood, obtained 14 to 15 days before vaccination. The sequence was obtained from a man between 50 and 59 years old who received an inactivated influenza vaccine. J is TRBJ2-2 and V is TRBV2; tentative D call: TRBD1 (7 bases). This CDR3 reads CAGTTRGGGAGELFF. Written as DNA, the CDR3 is TGTGCCGGCACTACTCGAGGAGGGGGCGCCGGGGAGCTGTTTTTT.